What follows are 21 T cell receptor beta chains derived from one specimen sequenced in a study of OX40 agonist ivuxolimab in advanced cancers. Libraries were prepared by immunoSEQ multiplex PCR; TCRdb keeps only in-frame clonotypes and omits some of them. The data show tens of thousands of clones, 65% to 85% seen once. Specimen: CD4+ or CD8+ T cells sorted from blood, collected in a trial of the OX40 agonist ivuxolimab. Every receptor here comes from an adult with an advanced solid tumor such as melanoma, head and neck, liver or kidney cancer.

The genes are TRBV7-8 and TRBJ2-1, with 10 bases matching TRBD2. Germline CDR1 and CDR2: SGHVS and FQNEAQ. This CDR3 region has 16 residues. The trim removed 3 bases at V and 3 bases at J, leaving 5 bases unmatched. The CDR3 is CASSLEAGGVYNEQFF. The CDR3 nucleotides are TGTGCCAGCAGCTTGGAAGCGGGAGGGGTCTACAATGAGCAGTTCTTC.

The J gene is TRBJ2-3, the V gene TRBV30, with a possible D match to TRBD2 (6 bases). CDR3 length: 15 amino acids. Germline CDR1 GTSNPN, CDR2 SVGIG (reference sequence). With 3 bases removed from V and 0 bases from J, the gap between germline ends came to 13 bases. CDR3 amino acids: CAWRGEDTSTDTQYF. In DNA, the CDR3 is TGTGCCTGGAGAGGGGAGGATACTAGCACAGATACGCAGTATTTT.

The chain couples TRBV6-5 to TRBJ2-5; TRBD1 is a possible D gene (6 bases). The germline gives CDR1 MNHEY, CDR2 SVGAGI. The CDR3 has 15 amino acids. Trimming removed 7 bases at V and 4 bases at J, with 19 bases between. CDR3 in DNA: TGTGCCAGCACTAACGACAGGCCCGACGGAGAGACCCAGTACTTC. Translated, it gives CASTNDRPDGETQYF.

The chain is built from TRBV28 and TRBJ2-1; D not resolved. The CDR3 is made up of 15 amino acids. V lost 5 bases, J lost 6 bases, and 17 bases lay in between. Germline assignment: CDR1 MDHEN and CDR2 SYDVKM. The CDR3 sequence is CASSLSGPKANEQFF. Written as DNA, the CDR3 is TGTGCCAGCAGTCTCTCTGGGCCCAAGGCCAATGAGCAGTTCTTC.

The genes are TRBV11-2 and TRBJ1-2; TRBD1 is a possible D gene (6 bases). V lost 1 base and J 7 bases, leaving 13 bases between the germline ends. CDR3 length equals 14 residues. Per the germline V gene, CDR1 is SGHAT and CDR2 is FQNNGV. CDR3: CASSLGAGEAGYTF. The CDR3 bases are TGTGCCAGCAGCTTAGGGGCAGGGGAAGCTGGCTACACCTTC.

The chain combines TRBV14 with TRBJ1-1; no reliable D call. This CDR3 comprises 14 residues. CDR1 is SGHDN, CDR2 FVKESK, per germline. Trimming pared 2 bases from V and 2 bases from J, leaving 9 bases between. CDR3 region: CASSQPGFNTEAFF. CDR3 DNA sequence: TGTGCCAGCAGCCAACCCGGGTTTAACACTGAAGCTTTCTTT.

The chain is built from TRBV28 and TRBJ1-6; perhaps TRBD1 as D (5 bases). CDR1 and CDR2 (germline): MDHEN, SYDVKM. V was shortened by 7 bases and J by 7 bases, with 14 bases between the two germline ends. This CDR3 is 14 amino acids long. CDR3 loop: CASNLLTDNSPLHF. In nucleotides, the CDR3 is TGTGCCAGCAATCTTTTGACAGACAATTCACCCCTCCACTTT.

In DNA, the CDR3 is TGTGCCAGCAGCGTAGGGGGGCCGGGCTACGAGCAGTACTTC. It specifies CASSVGGPGYEQYF. The rearrangement joins TRBV9 to TRBJ2-7; D possibly corresponds to TRBD1 (6 bases). The germline V gene encodes CDR1 SGDLS and CDR2 YYNGEE. The CDR3 has 14 amino acids. Trimming shortened V by 0 bases and J by 3 bases, and 10 bases separated the two germline ends.

This chain joins TRBV7-2 and TRBJ2-5; D is ambiguous. CDR3 size: 15 residues. Germline values: CDR1 SGHTA, CDR2 FQGNSA. V was trimmed by 1 base and J by 3 bases, leaving 12 bases between them. The DNA of the CDR3 is TGTGCCAGCAGCTTAGGGACGGAGTTGGAAGAGACCCAGTACTTC. Its protein is CASSLGTELEETQYF.

V usage is TRBV7-9 and J usage is TRBJ2-1; D gene unclear. The CDR3 is 12 residues long. Germline lookup yields CDR1 SEHNR and CDR2 FQNEAQ (reference sequence). V dropped 11 bases and J dropped 0 bases, with 8 bases sitting between them. CDR3 sequence (DNA): TGTGCCCTACTCAGCTCCTACAATGAGCAGTTCTTC. It translates to CALLSSYNEQFF.

CDR3 in amino acids: CASSYSGLPNEKLFF. As DNA, the CDR3 is TGTGCCAGCAGTTACTCCGGGTTGCCTAATGAAAAACTGTTTTTT. The chain recombines TRBV6-6 with TRBJ1-4; no clear D. The germline V and J ends were trimmed by 0 bases and 3 bases, with 8 bases remaining between them. The CDR3 extends over 15 amino acids. Germline CDR1 is MNHNY and CDR2 is SVGAGI (reference sequence).

The CDR3 nucleotides read TGTGCCAGCAGCTTAGAGATAGGGAGGAATGAAAAACTGTTTTTT. Its protein is CASSLEIGRNEKLFF. This chain uses TRBV7-8 with TRBJ1-4, with D unclear. Germline CDR1 is SGHVS and CDR2 is FQNEAQ. The CDR3 is made up of 15 amino acids. V was clipped by 1 base and J by 5 bases, with 11 bases between them.

This rearrangement joins TRBV11-3 to TRBJ2-7, with D maybe TRBD1 (6 bases). The V gene's germline CDR1 is SGHNT and CDR2 YENEEA. The germline V and J ends were trimmed by 6 bases and 5 bases, with 20 bases remaining between them. The CDR3 length is 15 residues. In nucleotides, the CDR3 is TGTGCCAGCAGTGAGTGGGGACAACCTTCTGACGAGCAGTACTTC. Its translation: CASSEWGQPSDEQYF.

Points on this clone: Other DNA variants within this sample encode the same CDR3. CDR3 residues: CASSFGQGNTEAFF. CDR3 in DNA: TGTGCCAGCAGCTTTGGACAGGGGAACACTGAAGCTTTCTTT. V usage is TRBV7-2 and J usage is TRBJ1-1; 8 nucleotides match TRBD1. The CDR3 runs 14 residues. The V gene's germline CDR1 is SGHTA and CDR2 FQGNSA. V lost 3 bases to trimming and J lost 1 base; unmatched junction nucleotides: 1. Complete variable domain (other parts from reference TRBV7-2 and TRBJ1-1): GAGVSQSPSNKVTEKGKDVELRCDPISGHTALYWYRQSLGQGLEFLIYFQGNSAPDKSGLPSDRFSAERTGGSVSTLTIQRTQQEDSAVYLCASSFGQGNTEAFFGQGTRLTVV.

The chain joins TRBV9 to TRBJ2-2, with TRBD1 as a possible D gene (6 bases). The CDR3 extends over 18 amino acids. Germline CDR1 SGDLS, CDR2 YYNGEE. The V end lost 4 bases, the J end lost 4 bases, and 23 bases lay between the germline ends. CDR3 in DNA: TGTGCCAGCAGCCCATGGACAGTAAACCCCTCGGGCACCGGGGAGCTGTTTTTT. This codes for CASSPWTVNPSGTGELFF.

The chain has TRBV2 and TRBJ2-7, with 8 positions matching TRBD2. Germline CDR1 is SNHLY and CDR2 is FYNNEI. Trimming at V came to 1 base and at J to 3 bases, leaving 5 bases not matched to a gene. This CDR3 contains 15 residues. This chain's CDR3 is CASSEELAGLYEQYF. In DNA, the CDR3 is TGTGCCAGCAGTGAAGAGTTAGCGGGACTCTACGAGCAGTACTTC.

The genes are TRBV4-1 and TRBJ2-3; no clear D gene. CDR3 size: 20 residues. Germline loops: CDR1 MGHRA, CDR2 YSYEKL. The V end was cut by 0 bases, the J end by 0 bases, with 22 bases between. The CDR3, as DNA: TGCGCCAGCAGCCAAGATTGGATGACCGTTATTTCCTCTAGCACAGATACGCAGTATTTT. Amino acids: CASSQDWMTVISSSTDTQYF.

The CDR3 DNA reads as TGTGCCACCTCTCGGGACAGGGAAGGTGGCTACACCTTC. Translated, it gives CATSRDREGGYTF. The J gene is TRBJ1-2, the V gene TRBV15; TRBD1 matches at 9 bases. The CDR3 consists of 13 residues. Germline V gene lookup returns CDR1 LNHNV and CDR2 YYDKDF (reference sequence). Trimming removed 8 bases from V and 7 bases from J; junction bases left unmatched: 8.

This clone appeared once. The V call is TRBV6-1, the J call TRBJ2-7, with D uncertain. This CDR3 region has 15 residues. The V and J ends lost 0 bases and 0 bases respectively, with 9 bases between them. CDR1 MNHNS and CDR2 SASEGT come from the germline V gene. CDR3 amino acids: CASSEAGQSSYEQYF. As DNA, the CDR3 is TGTGCCAGCAGTGAAGCTGGCCAGAGCTCCTACGAGCAGTACTTC.

This clone was counted a single time. CDR3: CASSQAHEQYF. CDR3 bases: TGTGCCAGCAGCCAGGCCCACGAGCAGTACTTC. The V and J genes are TRBV11-2 and TRBJ2-7; D unresolved. Germline loops: CDR1 SGHAT, CDR2 FQNNGV. The CDR3 consists of 11 residues. With 5 bases removed from V and 5 bases from J, the gap between germline ends came to 7 bases.

The gene calls are TRBV5-4 and TRBJ1-2; D gene ambiguous. CDR1 and CDR2 (germline): SGHNT, YYREEE (reference sequence). V lost 0 bases and J lost 7, with 13 bases in between. The CDR3 runs 14 residues. CDR3 in amino acids: CASSLAHAGFGYTF. The CDR3 DNA is TGTGCCAGCAGCTTGGCACACGCTGGATTTGGCTACACCTTC. Looking up the rest from reference TRBV5-4 and TRBJ1-2 gives the full variable domain: ETGVTQSPTHLIKTRGQQVTLRCSSQSGHNTVSWYQQALGQGPQFIFQYYREEENGRGNFPPRFSGLQFPNYSSELNVNALELDDSALYLCASSLAHAGFGYTFGSGTRLTVV.